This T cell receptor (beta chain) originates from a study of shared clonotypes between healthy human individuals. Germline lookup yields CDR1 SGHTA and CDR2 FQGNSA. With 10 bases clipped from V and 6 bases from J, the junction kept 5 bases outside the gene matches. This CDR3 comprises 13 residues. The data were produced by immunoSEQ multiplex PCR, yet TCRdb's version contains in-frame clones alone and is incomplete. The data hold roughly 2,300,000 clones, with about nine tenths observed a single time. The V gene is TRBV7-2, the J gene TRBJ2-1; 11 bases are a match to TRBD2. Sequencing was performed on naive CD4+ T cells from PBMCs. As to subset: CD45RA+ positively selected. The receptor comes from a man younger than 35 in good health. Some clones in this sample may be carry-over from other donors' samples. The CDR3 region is CANLGLAVNEQFF. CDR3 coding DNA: TGTGCCAACTTGGGACTAGCGGTCAATGAGCAGTTCTTC.